This is a list of T cell receptor beta chains from one sample in a study of cytomegalovirus exposure and HLA in healthy donors. Method: immunoSEQ multiplex PCR; TCRdb's copy keeps in-frame clones and lacks some. Among about 85,000 clones listed, roughly 80% were seen once. Sequenced sample: PBMCs. The receptors stem from a man between 50 and 59 years old in good health and CMV-seropositive. The CDR3 runs from the conserved cysteine through the conserved F or W. A D gene is named only where the DNA matches it firmly. Only some rows state a clone size, as once, few, many or a class for expanded clones.

j_call d_call cdr3_length clone_size v_call cdr3_nt cdr3_aa
TRBJ1-2 - 15 - TRBV19 TGTGCCAGTACCCCTGTGGGGGGTTTAAGCTATGGCTACACCTTC CASTPVGGLSYGYTF
TRBJ2-1 - 13 - TRBV10-3 TGTGCCATCATGAGGGAAAGTCGCAATGAGCAGTTCTTC CAIMRESRNEQFF
TRBJ2-7 TRBD2 15 - TRBV7-2 TGTGCCAGCAGCTCCTACGGGGGAGGGCCCTACGAGCAGTACTTC CASSSYGGGPYEQYF
TRBJ2-5 - 16 - TRBV15 TGTGCCACCAGCAGAGATCTAGAGACTCAACAAGAGACCCAGTACTTC CATSRDLETQQETQYF
TRBJ2-3 - 11 - TRBV7-2 TGTGCCAGCAGCTCCCTAGATACGCAGTATTTT CASSSLDTQYF
TRBJ1-2 - 13 few TRBV5-6 TGTGCCAGCAGCTTTGGACAGAACTATGGCTACACCTTC CASSFGQNYGYTF
TRBJ1-5 - 16 - TRBV6-1 TGTGCCAGCAGTGAAATGATAGGCAGGCCGAATCAGCCCCAGCATTTT CASSEMIGRPNQPQHF
TRBJ2-3 TRBD2 14 - TRBV9 TGTGCCAGCGGGGAGGGCTCAGGCCCAGATACGCAGTATTTT CASGEGSGPDTQYF
TRBJ2-7 TRBD2 15 - TRBV5-4 TGTGCCAGCAGCCCCGGACTAGCGGGACCGTACGAGCAGTACTTC CASSPGLAGPYEQYF
TRBJ2-3 TRBD2 15 - TRBV4-1 TGCGCCAGCAGCCAAGAACTAGCGGGAACAGATACGCAGTATTTT CASSQELAGTDTQYF
TRBJ1-6 TRBD1 18 - TRBV27 TGTGCCAGCAGTTCCAAACCCCCCGACAGGGCGAATAATTCACCCCTCCACTTT CASSSKPPDRANNSPLHF
TRBJ2-1 - 17 few TRBV7-9 - CASSTSAAGVFANEQFF
TRBJ2-2 - 17 - TRBV4-1 TGCGCCAGCAGCCAAGAGGTAGGGGGACCGAACACCGGGGAGCTGTTTTTT CASSQEVGGPNTGELFF
TRBJ1-4 - 15 - TRBV21-1 TGTGCCCTATGGGGACAGAGTAGCCCAAATGAAAAACTGTTTTTT CALWGQSSPNEKLFF
TRBJ1-2 - 14 - TRBV5-4 TGTGCCAGCAGCCCAGGGGTTGAGGGGTTTGGCTACACCTTC CASSPGVEGFGYTF
TRBJ2-6 - 14 - TRBV15 TGTGCCACCAGCGGCGGCTCTGGGGCCAACGTCCTGACTTTC CATSGGSGANVLTF